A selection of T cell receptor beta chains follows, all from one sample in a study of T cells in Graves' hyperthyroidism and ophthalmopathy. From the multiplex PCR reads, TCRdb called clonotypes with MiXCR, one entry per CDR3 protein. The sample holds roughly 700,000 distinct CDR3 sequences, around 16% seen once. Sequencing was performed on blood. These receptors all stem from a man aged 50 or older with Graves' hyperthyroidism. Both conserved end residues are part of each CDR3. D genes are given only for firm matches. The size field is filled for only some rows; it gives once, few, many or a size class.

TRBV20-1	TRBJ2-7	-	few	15	CSARDSPGRTYEQYF	TGCAGTGCTAGAGACTCGCCCGGACGGACCTACGAGCAGTACTTC
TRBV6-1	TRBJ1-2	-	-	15	CASTSGTEKTYGYTF	TGTGCCAGCACATCCGGGACGGAAAAGACCTATGGCTACACCTTC
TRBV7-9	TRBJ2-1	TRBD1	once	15	CASSTTGENYNEQFF	TGTGCCAGCAGCACGACAGGGGAAAACTACAATGAGCAGTTCTTC
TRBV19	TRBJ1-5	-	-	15	CASSIILGSNQPQHF	TGTGCCAGTAGTATAATCCTTGGGAGCAATCAGCCCCAGCATTTT
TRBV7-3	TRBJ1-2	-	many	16	CASSSHGDTGMDGYTF	TGTGCCAGCAGCTCCCACGGCGATACGGGAATGGATGGCTACACCTTC
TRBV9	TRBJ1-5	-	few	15	CASSVGAHGAQPQHF	TGTGCCAGCAGCGTAGGGGCCCACGGGGCTCAGCCCCAGCATTTT
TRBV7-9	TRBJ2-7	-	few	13	CASSWGRGYEQYF	TGTGCCAGCAGCTGGGGCCGGGGCTACGAGCAGTACTTC
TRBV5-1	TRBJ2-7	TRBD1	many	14	CASSGGTGSYEQYF	TGCGCCAGCAGCGGAGGGACAGGGTCCTACGAGCAGTACTTC
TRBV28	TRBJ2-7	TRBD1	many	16	CASMDRTGPLSYEQYF	TGTGCCAGCATGGATCGGACAGGGCCCCTTTCCTACGAGCAGTACTTC
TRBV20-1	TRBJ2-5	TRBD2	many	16	CSAKGTSGRAGETQYF	TGCAGTGCTAAAGGGACTAGCGGGAGGGCCGGTGAGACCCAGTACTTC
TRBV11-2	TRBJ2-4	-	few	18	CASSLDLGGTLAKNIQYF	TGTGCCAGCAGCTTAGATCTTGGAGGGACCCTAGCCAAAAACATTCAGTACTTC
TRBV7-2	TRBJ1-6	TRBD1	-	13	CASSFGRGASLHF	TGTGCCAGCAGCTTTGGCAGGGGGGCGTCCCTCCACTTT
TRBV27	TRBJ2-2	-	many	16	CASSLPPGAGPGELFF	TGTGCCAGCAGTTTACCACCGGGGGCTGGCCCCGGGGAGCTGTTTTTT
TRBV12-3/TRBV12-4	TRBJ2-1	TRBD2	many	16	CASSLAPGLDLDEQFF	TGTGCCAGCAGTTTAGCCCCGGGACTAGATCTGGATGAGCAGTTCTTC
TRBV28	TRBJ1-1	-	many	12	CASSLKETEAFF	TGTGCCAGCAGTTTAAAGGAGACTGAAGCTTTCTTT
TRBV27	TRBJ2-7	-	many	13	CASSLSESYEQYF	TGTGCCAGCAGTTTATCAGAGAGCTACGAGCAGTACTTC
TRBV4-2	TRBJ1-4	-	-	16	CASSQDPGTEPEKLFF	TGTGCCAGCAGCCAAGACCCTGGTACGGAGCCCGAAAAACTGTTTTTT
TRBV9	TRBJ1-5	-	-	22	CASSVEGREQGRNFCSNQPQHF	TGTGCCAGCAGCGTAGAGGGTCGGGAACAGGGTCGCAATTTTTGTAGCAATCAGCCCCAGCATTTT
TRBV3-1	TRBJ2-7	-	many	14	CASSLRGHPYEQYF	TGTGCCAGCAGCCTACGAGGACACCCCTACGAGCAGTACTTC
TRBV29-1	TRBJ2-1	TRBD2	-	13	CSVGTSAYNEQFF	TGCAGCGTGGGGACTAGCGCTTACAATGAGCAGTTCTTC
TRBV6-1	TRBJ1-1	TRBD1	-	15	CASSEAGQKNTEAFF	TGTGCCAGCAGTGAAGCGGGACAGAAGAACACTGAAGCTTTCTTT
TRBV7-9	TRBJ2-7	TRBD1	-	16	CASSLFLGQGMYEQYF	TGTGCCAGCAGCTTGTTTCTGGGACAGGGGATGTACGAGCAGTACTTC
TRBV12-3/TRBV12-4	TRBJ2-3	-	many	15	CASTLLGRTTDTQYF	TGTGCCAGCACCCTACTAGGGAGAACGACAGATACGCAGTATTTT
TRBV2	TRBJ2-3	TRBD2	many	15	CASTLTSGSGDTQYF	TGTGCCAGCACGCTAACTAGCGGGAGTGGGGATACGCAGTATTTT
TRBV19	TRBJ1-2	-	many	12	CASSIGLDGYTF	TGTGCCAGTAGTATCGGACTGGATGGCTACACCTTC
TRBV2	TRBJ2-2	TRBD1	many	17	CASSDPTGTDNTGELFF	TGTGCCAGCAGTGATCCTACCGGGACAGATAACACCGGGGAGCTGTTTTTT
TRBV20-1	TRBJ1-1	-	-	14	CSARDFIRNTEAFF	TGCAGTGCTAGAGATTTTATAAGGAACACTGAAGCTTTCTTT
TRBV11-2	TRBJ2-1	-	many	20	CASSLVSSQLLMVYHNEQFF	TGTGCCAGCAGCTTAGTTTCTTCTCAGCTTTTGATGGTCTACCACAATGAGCAGTTCTTC
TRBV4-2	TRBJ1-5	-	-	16	CASNQEGRRDNQPQHF	TGTGCCAGCAACCAAGAGGGGCGTCGGGACAATCAGCCCCAGCATTTT
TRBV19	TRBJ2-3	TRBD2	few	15	CASTIIAGGTDTQYF	TGTGCCAGTACCATAATAGCGGGCGGCACAGATACGCAGTATTTT
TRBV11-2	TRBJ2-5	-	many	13	CASSLVGDATQYF	TGTGCCAGCAGCTTGGTGGGGGATGCGACCCAGTACTTC
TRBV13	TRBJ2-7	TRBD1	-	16	CASSSGTGTITGEQYF	TGTGCCAGCAGCTCCGGGACAGGGACCATTACGGGAGAGCAGTACTTC
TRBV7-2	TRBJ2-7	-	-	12	CASSDTQREQYF	TGTGCCAGCAGCGACACCCAACGCGAGCAGTACTTC
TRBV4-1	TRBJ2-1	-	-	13	CASSPLEVNEQFF	TGCGCCAGCAGCCCCCTGGAGGTCAATGAGCAGTTCTTC
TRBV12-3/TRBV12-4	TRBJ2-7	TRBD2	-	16	CASKMGTTSLSLEQYF	TGTGCCAGCAAAATGGGGACTACCTCTCTGAGTCTCGAGCAGTACTTC
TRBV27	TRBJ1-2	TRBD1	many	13	CASSRQGASGYTF	TGTGCCAGCAGCCGACAGGGGGCAAGTGGCTACACCTTC
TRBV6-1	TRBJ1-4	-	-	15	CASGDPGTATEKLFF	TGTGCCAGCGGTGATCCGGGGACTGCAACCGAAAAACTGTTTTTT